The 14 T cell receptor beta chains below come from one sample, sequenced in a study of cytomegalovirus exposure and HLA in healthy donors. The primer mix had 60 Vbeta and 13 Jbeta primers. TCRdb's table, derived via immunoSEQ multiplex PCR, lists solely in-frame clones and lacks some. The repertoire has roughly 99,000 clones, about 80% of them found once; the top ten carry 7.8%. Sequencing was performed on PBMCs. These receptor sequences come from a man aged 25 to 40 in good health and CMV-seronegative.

This CDR3 is CSVRAPRGYEQYF. CDR3 nucleotide sequence: TGCAGCGTTCGGGCCCCCCGGGGTTACGAGCAGTACTTC. The rearrangement links TRBV29-1 to TRBJ2-7; weak D call: TRBD2 (5 bases). Germline-derived CDR1 and CDR2 are SQVTM and ANQGSEA. The CDR3 runs to 13 residues. The V gene lost 5 bases and the J gene lost 4 bases, with 15 bases spanning the gap.

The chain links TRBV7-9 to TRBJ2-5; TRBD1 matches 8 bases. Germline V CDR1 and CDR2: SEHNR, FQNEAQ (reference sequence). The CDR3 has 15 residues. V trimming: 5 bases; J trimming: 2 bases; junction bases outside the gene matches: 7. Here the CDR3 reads CASSPGQGAQETQYF. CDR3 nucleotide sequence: TGTGCCAGCAGCCCCGGCCAGGGGGCGCAAGAGACCCAGTACTTC.

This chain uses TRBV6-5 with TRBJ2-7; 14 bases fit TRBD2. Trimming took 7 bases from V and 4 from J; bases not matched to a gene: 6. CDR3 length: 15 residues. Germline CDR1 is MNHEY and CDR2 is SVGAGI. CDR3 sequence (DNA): TGTGCCAGCACAAAAGGGACTAGCGGGAGATACGAGCAGTACTTC. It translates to CASTKGTSGRYEQYF.

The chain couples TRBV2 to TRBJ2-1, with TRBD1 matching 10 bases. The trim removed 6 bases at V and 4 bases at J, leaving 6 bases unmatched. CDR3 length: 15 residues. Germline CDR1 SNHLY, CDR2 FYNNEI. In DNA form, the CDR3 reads TGTGCCAGCAGAGGGGGACAGGGGACGTACAATGAGCAGTTCTTC. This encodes CASRGGQGTYNEQFF. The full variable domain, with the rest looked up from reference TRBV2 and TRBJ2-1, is EPEVTQTPSHQVTQMGQEVILRCVPISNHLYFYWYRQILGQKVEFLVSFYNNEISEKSEIFDDQFSVERPDGSNFTLKIRSTKLEDSAMYFCASRGGQGTYNEQFFGPGTRLTVL.

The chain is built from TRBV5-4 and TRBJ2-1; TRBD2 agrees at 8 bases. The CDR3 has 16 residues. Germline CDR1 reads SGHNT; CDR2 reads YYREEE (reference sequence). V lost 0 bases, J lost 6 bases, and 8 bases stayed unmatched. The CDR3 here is CASSLGSSGIGNEQFF. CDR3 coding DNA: TGTGCCAGCAGCTTGGGAAGTAGCGGGATCGGCAATGAGCAGTTCTTC.

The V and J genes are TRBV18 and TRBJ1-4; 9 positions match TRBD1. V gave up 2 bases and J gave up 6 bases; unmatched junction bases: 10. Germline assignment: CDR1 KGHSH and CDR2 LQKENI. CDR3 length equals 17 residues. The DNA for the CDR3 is TGTGCCAGCTCACCAAGGACAGGGGACTTCGTTCATGAAAAACTGTTTTTT. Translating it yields CASSPRTGDFVHEKLFF.

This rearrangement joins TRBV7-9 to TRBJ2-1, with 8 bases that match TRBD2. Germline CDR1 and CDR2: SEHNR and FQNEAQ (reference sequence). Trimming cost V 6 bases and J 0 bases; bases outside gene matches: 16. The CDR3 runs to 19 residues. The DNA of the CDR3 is TGTGCCAGCAGGGGCGTCGGAGCGGGGGCCCGTAGCTCCTACAATGAGCAGTTCTTC. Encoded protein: CASRGVGAGARSSYNEQFF. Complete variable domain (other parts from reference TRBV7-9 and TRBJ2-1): DTGVSQNPRHKITKRGQNVTFRCDPISEHNRLYWYRQTLGQGPEFLTYFQNEAQLEKSRLLSDRFSAERPKGSFSTLEIQRTEQGDSAMYLCASRGVGAGARSSYNEQFFGPGTRLTVL.

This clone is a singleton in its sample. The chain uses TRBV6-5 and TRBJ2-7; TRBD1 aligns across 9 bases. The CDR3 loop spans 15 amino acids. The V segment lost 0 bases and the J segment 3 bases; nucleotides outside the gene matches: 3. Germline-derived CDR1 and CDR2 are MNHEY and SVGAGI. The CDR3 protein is CASSYSGTGNYEQYF. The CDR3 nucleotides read TGTGCCAGCAGTTACTCGGGGACAGGGAACTACGAGCAGTACTTC.

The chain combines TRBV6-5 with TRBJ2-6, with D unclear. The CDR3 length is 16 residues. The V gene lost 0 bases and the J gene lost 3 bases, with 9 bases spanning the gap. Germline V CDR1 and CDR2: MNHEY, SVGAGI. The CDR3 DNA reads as TGTGCCAGCAGTTACTCGAGTTCATATGGGGCCAACGTCCTGACTTTC. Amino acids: CASSYSSSYGANVLTF.

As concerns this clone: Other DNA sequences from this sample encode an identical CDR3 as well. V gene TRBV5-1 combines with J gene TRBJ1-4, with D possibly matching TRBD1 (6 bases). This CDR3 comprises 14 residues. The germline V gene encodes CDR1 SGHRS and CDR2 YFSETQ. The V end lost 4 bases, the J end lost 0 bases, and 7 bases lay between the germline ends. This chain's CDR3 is CASSRTATNEKLFF. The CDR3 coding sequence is TGCGCCAGCAGCAGGACAGCAACTAATGAAAAACTGTTTTTT. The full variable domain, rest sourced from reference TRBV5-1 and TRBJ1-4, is KAGVTQTPRYLIKTRGQQVTLSCSPISGHRSVSWYQQTPGQGLQFLFEYFSETQRNKGNFPGRFSGRQFSNSRSEMNVSTLELGDSALYLCASSRTATNEKLFFGSGTQLSVL.

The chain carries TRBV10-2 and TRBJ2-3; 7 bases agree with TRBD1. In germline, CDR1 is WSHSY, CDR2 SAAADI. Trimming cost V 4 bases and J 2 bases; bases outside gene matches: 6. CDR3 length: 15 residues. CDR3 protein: CASSVQTGTTDTQYF. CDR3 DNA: TGCGCCAGCAGTGTCCAGACAGGGACCACAGATACGCAGTATTTT.

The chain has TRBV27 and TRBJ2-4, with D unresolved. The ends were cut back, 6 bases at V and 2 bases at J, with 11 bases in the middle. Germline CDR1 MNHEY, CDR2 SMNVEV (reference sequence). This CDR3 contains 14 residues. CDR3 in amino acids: CASRPHNTKNIQYF. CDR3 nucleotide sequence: TGTGCCAGCAGGCCACATAACACCAAAAACATTCAGTACTTC.

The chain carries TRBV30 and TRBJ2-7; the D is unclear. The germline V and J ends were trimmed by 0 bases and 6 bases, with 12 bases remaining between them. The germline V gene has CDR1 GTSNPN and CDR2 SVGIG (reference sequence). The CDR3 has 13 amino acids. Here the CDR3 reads CAWSVQPSGEQYF. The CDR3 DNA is TGTGCCTGGAGTGTGCAACCCTCAGGCGAGCAGTACTTC.

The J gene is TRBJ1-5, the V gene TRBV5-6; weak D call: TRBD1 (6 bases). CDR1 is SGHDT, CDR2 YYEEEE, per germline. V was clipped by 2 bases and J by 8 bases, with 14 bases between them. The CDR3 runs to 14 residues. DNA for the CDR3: TGTGCCAGCAGCTTATCTGGGGGCAGGGAGCCCCAGCATTTT. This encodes CASSLSGGREPQHF. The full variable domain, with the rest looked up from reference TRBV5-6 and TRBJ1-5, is DAGVTQSPTHLIKTRGQQVTLRCSPKSGHDTVSWYQQALGQGPQFIFQYYEEEERQRGNFPDRFSGHQFPNYSSELNVNALLLGDSALYLCASSLSGGREPQHFGDGTRLSIL.